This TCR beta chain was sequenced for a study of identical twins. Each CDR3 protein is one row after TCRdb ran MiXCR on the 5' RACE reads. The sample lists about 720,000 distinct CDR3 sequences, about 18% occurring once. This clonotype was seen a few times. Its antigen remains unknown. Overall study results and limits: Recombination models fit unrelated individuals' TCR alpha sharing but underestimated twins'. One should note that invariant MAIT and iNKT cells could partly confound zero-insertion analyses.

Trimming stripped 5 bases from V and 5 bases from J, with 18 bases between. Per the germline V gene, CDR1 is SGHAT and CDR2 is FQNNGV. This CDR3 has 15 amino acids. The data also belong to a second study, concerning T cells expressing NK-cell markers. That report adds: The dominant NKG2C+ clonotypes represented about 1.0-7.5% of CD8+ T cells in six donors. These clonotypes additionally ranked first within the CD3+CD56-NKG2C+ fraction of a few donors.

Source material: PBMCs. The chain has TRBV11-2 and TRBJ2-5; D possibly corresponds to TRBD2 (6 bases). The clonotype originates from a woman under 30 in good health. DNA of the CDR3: TGTGCCAGCAGCCGGGGGTCGGCTGGCGGGGAGACCCAGTACTTC. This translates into CASSRGSAGGETQYF.